The T cell receptor beta chain described here comes from a study of cytomegalovirus exposure and HLA in healthy donors. The CDR3 runs to 15 residues. Germline assignment: CDR1 SGHRS and CDR2 YFSETQ. Trimming took 4 bases from V and 0 from J, leaving 11 bases between them. Donors in the study were healthy people who gave bone marrow. Vbeta (60) and Jbeta (13) primers were used in the PCR. Here immunoSEQ multiplex PCR was the method, and the copy in TCRdb shows in-frame clones only, minus some. The sample has 100,000 to 150,000 clones. The receptor was isolated from a man in his forties or fifties in good health and CMV-seronegative. Sequenced sample: PBMCs. The rearrangement links TRBV5-1 to TRBJ1-3; D is unresolved. The CDR3 protein is CASSPDFSSGNTIYF. CDR3 in DNA: TGCGCCAGCAGCCCAGACTTTAGCTCTGGAAACACCATATATTTT. Drawing the rest from reference TRBV5-1 and TRBJ1-3, the complete variable domain is KAGVTQTPRYLIKTRGQQVTLSCSPISGHRSVSWYQQTPGQGLQFLFEYFSETQRNKGNFPGRFSGRQFSNSRSEMNVSTLELGDSALYLCASSPDFSSGNTIYFGEGSWLTVV.